The T cell receptor (beta chain) described here comes from a study of blood T cell repertoires in COVID-19. For the study at large: T cells, B-cell-depleted T cells, or PBMCs supplied cDNA or gDNA.

This CDR3 has 14 amino acids. V was clipped by 10 bases and J by 5 bases, with 20 bases between them. Looked up from germline, CDR1 is ENHRY and CDR2 is SYGVKD. Under the authors' procedure: It was from reference gene primer amplification that nucleated cell counts were estimated. TCRdb's copy holds only in-frame clones and misses some; the assay was immunoSEQ multiplex PCR. That table is the source of V, J and clone size, and D and trimming were worked out from the DNA. The repertoire holds 250,000 to 350,000 clones, with roughly 87% as singletons. Sequenced sample: peripheral blood. The clonotype originates from a woman aged 45-59 years who had recovered from COVID-19. This rearrangement joins TRBV10-3 to TRBJ1-1; D call uncertain. The CDR3 region is CATTAVLPGTEAFF. The CDR3 nucleotides read TGTGCCACCACCGCCGTCCTGCCGGGGACTGAAGCTTTCTTT.